Listed below are T cell receptor beta chains from one sample, sequenced in a study of T-cell memory formation after mild COVID-19. MiXCR, applied by TCRdb to the 5' RACE reads, yields one record per CDR3 protein. This sample has approximately 190,000 distinct CDR3 sequences; around 18% occur once, and the top ten carry roughly 2.4%. Input material: PBMCs or a T cell subset sorted from them (not recorded which). Every receptor here comes from an adult woman who had mild COVID-19 (a few samples of this study predate the infection). Cell type and time point are not known. Both conserved end residues are trimmed from each CDR3. Fields, in order: D gene, clone size, V gene, CDR3 protein. A D gene is named only where the DNA matches it firmly. The size of a clone is reported for some rows only, either as once, few or many, or as a class for expanded clones.

D gene: NA; clone size: NA; V gene: TRBV5-6; CDR3 protein: ASSRRQLSYGYT
D gene: NA; clone size: NA; V gene: TRBV5-1; CDR3 protein: ASRPGHRGTGELF
D gene: NA; clone size: NA; V gene: TRBV12-3/TRBV12-4; CDR3 protein: ASSRVQVNYGYT
D gene: NA; clone size: few; V gene: TRBV20-1; CDR3 protein: SARDVWAGETDTQY
D gene: TRBD1; clone size: NA; V gene: TRBV25-1; CDR3 protein: ASSELGTGGFKETQY
D gene: TRBD1; clone size: NA; V gene: TRBV29-1; CDR3 protein: SVEDRRNTGELF
D gene: TRBD1; clone size: few; V gene: TRBV6-6; CDR3 protein: ASRSGTGGNEQY
D gene: TRBD2; clone size: few; V gene: TRBV11-2; CDR3 protein: ASSLGFGAGAQETQY
D gene: NA; clone size: NA; V gene: TRBV10-3; CDR3 protein: AISEIAGSEKLF
D gene: NA; clone size: NA; V gene: TRBV5-1; CDR3 protein: ASGGAFGGDYGYT
D gene: TRBD2; clone size: few; V gene: TRBV4-3; CDR3 protein: ASRKELAGILGDTQY
D gene: NA; clone size: few; V gene: TRBV6-5; CDR3 protein: ASTRGTEAF
D gene: NA; clone size: NA; V gene: TRBV24-1; CDR3 protein: ATSETGTMSNSNQPQH
D gene: NA; clone size: many; V gene: TRBV12-3/TRBV12-4; CDR3 protein: ASRRSSGQETQY
D gene: TRBD1; clone size: NA; V gene: TRBV27; CDR3 protein: ASSLAGTGDYEQY
D gene: NA; clone size: few; V gene: TRBV7-8; CDR3 protein: ASSLVPGANVLT
D gene: TRBD2; clone size: few; V gene: TRBV10-3; CDR3 protein: AISEGGSTYEQY
D gene: NA; clone size: many; V gene: TRBV20-1; CDR3 protein: SATTGTSNYEQY
D gene: TRBD1; clone size: NA; V gene: TRBV7-9; CDR3 protein: ASSTGTGGQPQH
D gene: TRBD2; clone size: NA; V gene: TRBV5-1; CDR3 protein: ASSPQTSGGFNEQF
D gene: NA; clone size: NA; V gene: TRBV12-3/TRBV12-4; CDR3 protein: ASSLARTPYEQY
D gene: NA; clone size: NA; V gene: TRBV5-1; CDR3 protein: ASSGQIGSRAEAF
D gene: TRBD1; clone size: few; V gene: TRBV3-1; CDR3 protein: ASSHGQVGEKLF
D gene: NA; clone size: many; V gene: TRBV5-1; CDR3 protein: ASSPQTTNNEQF
D gene: TRBD2; clone size: NA; V gene: TRBV4-2; CDR3 protein: ASSQTSEETQY
D gene: NA; clone size: NA; V gene: TRBV7-3; CDR3 protein: ASSLEGASTEAF
D gene: TRBD1; clone size: few; V gene: TRBV3-1; CDR3 protein: ASALTGSTYDTQY
D gene: NA; clone size: few; V gene: TRBV5-6; CDR3 protein: ASSTQGTAYNEQF
D gene: TRBD1; clone size: few; V gene: TRBV2; CDR3 protein: ASSPDRGADTQY
D gene: NA; clone size: few; V gene: TRBV18; CDR3 protein: ASSPGDTQY
D gene: TRBD1; clone size: few; V gene: TRBV10-3; CDR3 protein: AISTTGGTYEQY
D gene: NA; clone size: NA; V gene: TRBV5-8; CDR3 protein: ASSSIGLNEQY
D gene: TRBD2; clone size: NA; V gene: TRBV9; CDR3 protein: ASSVAGGPETQY